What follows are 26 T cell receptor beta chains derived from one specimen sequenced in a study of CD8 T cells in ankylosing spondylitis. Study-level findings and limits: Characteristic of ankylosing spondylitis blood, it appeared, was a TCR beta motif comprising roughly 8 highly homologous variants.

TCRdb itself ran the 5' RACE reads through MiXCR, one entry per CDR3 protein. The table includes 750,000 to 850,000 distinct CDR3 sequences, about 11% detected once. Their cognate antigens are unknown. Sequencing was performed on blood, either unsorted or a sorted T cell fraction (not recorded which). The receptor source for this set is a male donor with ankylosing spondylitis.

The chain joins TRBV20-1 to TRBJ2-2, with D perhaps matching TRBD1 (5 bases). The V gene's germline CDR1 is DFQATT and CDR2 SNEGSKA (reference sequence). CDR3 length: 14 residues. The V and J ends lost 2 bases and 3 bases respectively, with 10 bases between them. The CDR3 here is CSARRRQHTGELFF. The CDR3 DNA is TGCAGTGCTAGAAGAAGACAGCACACCGGGGAGCTGTTTTTT.

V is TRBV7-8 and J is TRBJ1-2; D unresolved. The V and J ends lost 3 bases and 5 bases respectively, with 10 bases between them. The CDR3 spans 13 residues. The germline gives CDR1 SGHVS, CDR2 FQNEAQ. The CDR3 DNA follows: TGTGCCAGCAGCTTCGCAGCGGGGTATGGCTACACCTTC. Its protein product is CASSFAAGYGYTF.

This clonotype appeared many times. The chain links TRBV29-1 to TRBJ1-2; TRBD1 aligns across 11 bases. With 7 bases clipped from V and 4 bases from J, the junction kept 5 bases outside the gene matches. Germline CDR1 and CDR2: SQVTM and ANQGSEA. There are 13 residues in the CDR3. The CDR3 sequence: CSARDRGIYGYTF. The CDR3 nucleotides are TGCAGCGCTCGGGACAGGGGGATCTATGGCTACACCTTC.

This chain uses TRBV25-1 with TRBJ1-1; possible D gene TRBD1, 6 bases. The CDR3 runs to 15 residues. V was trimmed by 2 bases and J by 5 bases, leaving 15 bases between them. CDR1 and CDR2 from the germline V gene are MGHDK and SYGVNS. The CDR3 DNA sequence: TGTGCCAGCAGTGAAGGAGGGGGGGCGTATACTGAAGCTTTCTTT. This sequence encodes CASSEGGGAYTEAFF.

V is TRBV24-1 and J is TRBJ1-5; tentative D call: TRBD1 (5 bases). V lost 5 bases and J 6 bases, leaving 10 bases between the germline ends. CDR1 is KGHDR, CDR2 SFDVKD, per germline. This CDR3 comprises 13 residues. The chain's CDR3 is CATSVRGGQPQHF. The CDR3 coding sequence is TGTGCCACCAGTGTAAGGGGTGGTCAGCCCCAGCATTTT.

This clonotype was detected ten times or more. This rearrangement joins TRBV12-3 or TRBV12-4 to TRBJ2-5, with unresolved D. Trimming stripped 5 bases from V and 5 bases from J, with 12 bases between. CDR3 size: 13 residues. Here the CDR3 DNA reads TGTGCCAGCAGTCTTGACTTGGAGGAGACCCAGTACTTC. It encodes CASSLDLEETQYF.

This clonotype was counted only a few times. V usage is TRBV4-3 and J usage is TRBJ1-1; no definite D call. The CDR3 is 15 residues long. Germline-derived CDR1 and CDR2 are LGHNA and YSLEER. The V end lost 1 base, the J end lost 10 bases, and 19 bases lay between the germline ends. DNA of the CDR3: TGCGCCAGCAGCCAAGTGGGCAGGTATTTACTGGGAGCTTTCTTT. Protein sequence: CASSQVGRYLLGAFF.

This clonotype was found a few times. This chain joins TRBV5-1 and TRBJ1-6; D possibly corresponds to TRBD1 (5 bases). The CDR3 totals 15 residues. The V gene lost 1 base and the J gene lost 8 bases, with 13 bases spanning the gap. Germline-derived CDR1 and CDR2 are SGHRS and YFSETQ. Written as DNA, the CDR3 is TGCGCCAGCAGCTTGTATCCGGGAGGGGATTCACCCCTCCACTTT. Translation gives CASSLYPGGDSPLHF.

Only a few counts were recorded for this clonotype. The CDR3 coding sequence is TGTGCCACCAGCAGGGGAACCGGGCCCCCGGGCACCGGGGAGCTGTTTTTT. Translating it yields CATSRGTGPPGTGELFF. The chain carries TRBV15 and TRBJ2-2; no clear D. This CDR3 region has 17 residues. The V gene lost 3 bases and the J gene lost 4 bases, with 18 bases spanning the gap. In germline, CDR1 is LNHNV, CDR2 YYDKDF (reference sequence).

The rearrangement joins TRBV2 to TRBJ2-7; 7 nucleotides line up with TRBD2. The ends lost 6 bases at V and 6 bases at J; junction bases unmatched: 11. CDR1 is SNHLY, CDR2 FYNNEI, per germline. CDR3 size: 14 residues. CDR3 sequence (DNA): TGTGCCAGCAGATCCTCGTTGGGAGGGACCGAGCAGTACTTC. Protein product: CASRSSLGGTEQYF.

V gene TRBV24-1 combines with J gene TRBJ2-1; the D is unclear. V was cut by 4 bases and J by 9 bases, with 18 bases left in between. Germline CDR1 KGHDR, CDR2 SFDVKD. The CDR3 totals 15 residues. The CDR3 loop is CATSDPVLPTGEQFF. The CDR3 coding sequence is TGTGCCACCAGTGACCCTGTGCTCCCTACTGGTGAGCAGTTCTTC.

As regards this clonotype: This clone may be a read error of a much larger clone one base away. The CDR3 here is CSIAQQFRTEAFF. The CDR3 nucleotides read TGCAGCATTGCCCAACAGTTCAGGACTGAAGCTTTCTTT. The chain joins TRBV29-1 to TRBJ1-1; D not resolved. The CDR3 consists of 13 residues. CDR1 and CDR2 (germline): SQVTM, ANQGSEA. Trimming stripped 8 bases from V and 5 bases from J, with 18 bases between.

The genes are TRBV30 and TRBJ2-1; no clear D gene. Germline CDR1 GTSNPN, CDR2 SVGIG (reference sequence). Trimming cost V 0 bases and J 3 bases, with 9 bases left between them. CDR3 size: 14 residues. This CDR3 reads CAWSVLGNYNEQFF. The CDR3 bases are TGTGCCTGGAGTGTACTTGGGAACTACAATGAGCAGTTCTTC.

CDR3 region: CASSWTDTYEQYF. The CDR3 nucleotides read TGTGCCAGCAGCTGGACAGATACGTACGAGCAGTACTTC. The chain links TRBV11-2 to TRBJ2-7; D is possibly TRBD1 (6 bases). CDR1 SGHAT and CDR2 FQNNGV come from the germline V gene. There are 13 residues in the CDR3. The V and J ends lost 4 bases and 4 bases respectively, with 11 bases between them.

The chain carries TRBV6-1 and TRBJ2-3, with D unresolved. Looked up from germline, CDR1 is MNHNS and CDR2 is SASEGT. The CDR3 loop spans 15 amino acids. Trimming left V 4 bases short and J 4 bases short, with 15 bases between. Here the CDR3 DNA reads TGTGCCAGCAGTGTAGCCCAGAGTATGGCAGATACGCAGTATTTT. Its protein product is CASSVAQSMADTQYF.

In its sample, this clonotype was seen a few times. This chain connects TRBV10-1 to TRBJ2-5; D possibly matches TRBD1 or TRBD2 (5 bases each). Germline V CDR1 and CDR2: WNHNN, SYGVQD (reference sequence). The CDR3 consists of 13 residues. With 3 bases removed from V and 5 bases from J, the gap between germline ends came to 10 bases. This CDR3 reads CASSDFREETQYF. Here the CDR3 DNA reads TGCGCCAGCAGTGATTTCAGGGAGGAGACCCAGTACTTC.

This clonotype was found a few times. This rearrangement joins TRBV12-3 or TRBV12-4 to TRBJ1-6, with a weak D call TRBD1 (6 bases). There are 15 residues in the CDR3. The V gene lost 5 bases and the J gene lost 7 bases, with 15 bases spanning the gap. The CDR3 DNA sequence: TGTGCCAGCAGTCCAGAACAGGGAAGAAATTCACCCCTCCACTTT. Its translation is CASSPEQGRNSPLHF.

The CDR3 DNA reads TGTGCCAGCAGTTACATACCGACAGGGGGACATGAGCAGTTCTTC. Amino acids: CASSYIPTGGHEQFF. The chain is built from TRBV6-2 or TRBV6-3 and TRBJ2-1, with 9 bases fitting TRBD1. Germline CDR1 MNHEY, CDR2 SVGEGT. The V and J ends lost 2 bases and 8 bases, in that order; junction bases with no gene match: 7. This CDR3 region has 15 residues.

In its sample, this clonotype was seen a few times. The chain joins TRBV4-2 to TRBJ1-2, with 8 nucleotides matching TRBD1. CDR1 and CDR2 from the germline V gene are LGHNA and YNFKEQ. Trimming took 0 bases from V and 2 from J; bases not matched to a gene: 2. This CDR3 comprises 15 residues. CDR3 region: CASSQDNRGNYGYTF. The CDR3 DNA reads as TGTGCCAGCAGCCAAGATAACAGGGGGAACTATGGCTACACCTTC.

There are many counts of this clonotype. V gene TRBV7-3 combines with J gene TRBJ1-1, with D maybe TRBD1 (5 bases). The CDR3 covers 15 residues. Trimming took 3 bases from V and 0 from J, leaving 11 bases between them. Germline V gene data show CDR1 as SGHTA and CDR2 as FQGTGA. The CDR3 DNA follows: TGTGCCAGCAGCTTTACCGGGACTTTGAACACTGAAGCTTTCTTT. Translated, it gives CASSFTGTLNTEAFF. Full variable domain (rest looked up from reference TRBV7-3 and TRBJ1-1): GAGVSQTPSNKVTEKGKYVELRCDPISGHTALYWYRQSLGQGPEFLIYFQGTGAADDSGLPNDRFFAVRPEGSVSTLKIQRTERGDSAVYLCASSFTGTLNTEAFFGQGTRLTVV.

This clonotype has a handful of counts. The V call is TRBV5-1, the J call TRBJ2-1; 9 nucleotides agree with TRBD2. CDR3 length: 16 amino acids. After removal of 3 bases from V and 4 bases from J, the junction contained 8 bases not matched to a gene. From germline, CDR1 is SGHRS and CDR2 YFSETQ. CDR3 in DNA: TGCGCCAGCAGCTATTATAGCGGGGGAACGTACAATGAGCAGTTCTTC. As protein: CASSYYSGGTYNEQFF. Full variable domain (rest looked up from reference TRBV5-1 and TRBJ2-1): KAGVTQTPRYLIKTRGQQVTLSCSPISGHRSVSWYQQTPGQGLQFLFEYFSETQRNKGNFPGRFSGRQFSNSRSEMNVSTLELGDSALYLCASSYYSGGTYNEQFFGPGTRLTVL.

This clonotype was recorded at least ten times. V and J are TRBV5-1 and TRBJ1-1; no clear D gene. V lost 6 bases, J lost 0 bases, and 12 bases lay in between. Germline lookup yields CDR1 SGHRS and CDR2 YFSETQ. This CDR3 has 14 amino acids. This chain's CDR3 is CASTMGSMNTEAFF. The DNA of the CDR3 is TGCGCCAGCACCATGGGGAGTATGAACACTGAAGCTTTCTTT.

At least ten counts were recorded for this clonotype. This CDR3 reads CASSLRQFPVAFF. The CDR3, as DNA: TGTGCCAGCAGCCTTAGACAGTTCCCTGTGGCTTTCTTT. The genes are TRBV3-1 and TRBJ1-1, with D perhaps matching TRBD1 (5 bases). The CDR3 totals 13 residues. Germline CDR1 is LGHDT and CDR2 is YNNKEL (reference sequence). V was shortened by 4 bases and J by 11 bases, with 17 bases between the two germline ends.

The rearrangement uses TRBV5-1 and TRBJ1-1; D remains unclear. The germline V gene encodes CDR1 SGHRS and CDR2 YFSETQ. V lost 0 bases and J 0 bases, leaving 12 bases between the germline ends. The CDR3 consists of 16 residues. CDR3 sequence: CASSLDSLGLNTEAFF. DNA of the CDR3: TGCGCCAGCAGCTTGGACTCTCTTGGGCTGAACACTGAAGCTTTCTTT.

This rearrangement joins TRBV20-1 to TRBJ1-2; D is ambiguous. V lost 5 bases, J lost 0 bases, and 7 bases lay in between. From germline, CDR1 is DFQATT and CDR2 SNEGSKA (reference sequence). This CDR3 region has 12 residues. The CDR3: CSAFEPNYGYTF. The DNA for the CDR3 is TGCAGTGCTTTTGAGCCTAACTATGGCTACACCTTC.

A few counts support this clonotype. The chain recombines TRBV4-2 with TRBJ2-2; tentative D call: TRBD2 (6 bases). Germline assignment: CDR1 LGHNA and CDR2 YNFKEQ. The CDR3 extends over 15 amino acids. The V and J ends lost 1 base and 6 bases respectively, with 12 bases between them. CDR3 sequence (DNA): TGTGCCAGCAGCCAAGGAGCTAGCGCAGCCGGGGAGCTGTTTTTT. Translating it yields CASSQGASAAGELFF.